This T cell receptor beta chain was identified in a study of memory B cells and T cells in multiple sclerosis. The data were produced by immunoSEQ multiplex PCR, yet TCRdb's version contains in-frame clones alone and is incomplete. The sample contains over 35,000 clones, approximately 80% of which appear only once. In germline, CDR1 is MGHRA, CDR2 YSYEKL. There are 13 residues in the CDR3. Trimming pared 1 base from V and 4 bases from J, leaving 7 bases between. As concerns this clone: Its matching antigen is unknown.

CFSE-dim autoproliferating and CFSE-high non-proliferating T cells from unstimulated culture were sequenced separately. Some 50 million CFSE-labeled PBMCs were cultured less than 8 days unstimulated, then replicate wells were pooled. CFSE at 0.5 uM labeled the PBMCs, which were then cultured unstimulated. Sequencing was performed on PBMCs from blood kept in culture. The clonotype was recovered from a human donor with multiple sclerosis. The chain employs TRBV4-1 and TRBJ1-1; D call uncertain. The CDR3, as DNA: TGCGCCAGCAGCCAAGGTCGCGGCACTGAAGCTTTCTTT. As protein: CASSQGRGTEAFF.